A selection of T cell receptor beta chains follows, all from one sample in a study of T cells in Graves' hyperthyroidism and ophthalmopathy. TCRdb re-analysed the multiplex PCR reads in MiXCR, keeping a single row per CDR3 protein. Of about 400,000 distinct CDR3 sequences in the sample, about 16% are singletons; the top ten hold around a third. Material for sequencing was blood. These receptors originate from a woman aged 25 to 39 with Graves' hyperthyroidism. Each CDR3 is given with its conserved first and last residue. A D gene is named only where the DNA matches it firmly. Size is stated for part of the rows, as once, few or many counts, or as a class when the clone is expanded.

D	V	size	J	DNA	CDR3
TRBD2	TRBV4-1	many	TRBJ2-1	TGCGCCAGCAGCCCAGGGACTAGCGGCGTACCCAATGAGCAGTTCTTC	CASSPGTSGVPNEQFF
TRBD1	TRBV28	NA	TRBJ1-4	TGTGCCAGCAGTTTAAGGGACAGGGGTTTTGAAAAACTGTTTTTT	CASSLRDRGFEKLFF
TRBD1	TRBV5-6	NA	TRBJ2-7	TGTGCCAGCAGCTTGGGGCCGGGGACAGGTCGAGGGCAGTACTTC	CASSLGPGTGRGQYF
NA	TRBV10-2	NA	TRBJ2-7	TGCGCCAGCAGTGAGTCCCCAGGGAACTCCTACGAGCAGTACTTC	CASSESPGNSYEQYF
NA	TRBV2	many	TRBJ1-1	TGTGCCAGCACCATGGGCCCTACTAGGAACACTGAAGCTTTCTTT	CASTMGPTRNTEAFF
NA	TRBV19	few	TRBJ2-2	TGTGCCAGTAGTGTACCACGAGCGGAGGCGAACACCGGGGAGCTGTTTTTT	CASSVPRAEANTGELFF
NA	TRBV6-1	few	TRBJ2-3	TGTGCCAGCACGGGCGGCCTTAGCACAGATACGCAGTATTTT	CASTGGLSTDTQYF
NA	TRBV12-3/TRBV12-4	NA	TRBJ2-5	TGTGCCAGCAGTTTTCAGAGGGCGCTCGGCGAGACCCAGTACTTC	CASSFQRALGETQYF
TRBD1	TRBV7-8	many	TRBJ1-1	TGTGCCAGCAGCCCCGGACAGGGATTGAACACTGAAGCTTTCTTT	CASSPGQGLNTEAFF
TRBD1	TRBV3-1	many	TRBJ2-2	TGTGCCAGCAGCCAGACAGGGATAGGCGGGGAGCTGTTTTTT	CASSQTGIGGELFF
NA	TRBV7-2	many	TRBJ2-2	TGTGCCACCAGAGAGGGGGCTTGGCTAGCGGCGAACACCGGGGAGCTGTTTTTT	CATREGAWLAANTGELFF
NA	TRBV27	NA	TRBJ1-5	TGTGCCAGCAGTTTTGTATCAGGGCGGGTCGGTCAGCCCCAGCATTTT	CASSFVSGRVGQPQHF
TRBD2	TRBV6-1	few	TRBJ2-1	TGTGCCAGCAGCAATGGGGGGACTAGCGGACTTAATGAGCAGTTCTTC	CASSNGGTSGLNEQFF
NA	TRBV5-1	many	TRBJ2-3	TGCGCCAGCAGCTCACAGGGATTCAGGACAGATACGCAGTATTTT	CASSSQGFRTDTQYF
NA	TRBV18	few	TRBJ1-3	TGTGCCAGCTCACCAGGGTTAGGAAACACCATATATTTT	CASSPGLGNTIYF
TRBD1	TRBV7-9	many	TRBJ2-5	TGTGCCAGCAGCCCCGGGACAGGGCTGGAGACCCAGTACTTC	CASSPGTGLETQYF
NA	TRBV12-3/TRBV12-4	many	TRBJ2-5	TGTGCCAGCAGTCTAACTAGGAGATGGGCCCAGTACTTC	CASSLTRRWAQYF
TRBD1	TRBV27	many	TRBJ1-1	TGTGCCAGCAGTTCCCTCCGGGACAGGGAGGGTCGGGCTTTCTTT	CASSSLRDREGRAFF
NA	TRBV30	many	TRBJ2-7	TGTGCCTGGAGTCTAGCGCCTAGCTCCTACGAGCAGTACTTC	CAWSLAPSSYEQYF
NA	TRBV3-1	many	TRBJ1-1	TGTGCCAGCAGCCGAATCGGACGGGTCAACACTGAAGCTTTCTTT	CASSRIGRVNTEAFF
TRBD1	TRBV20-1	many	TRBJ2-7	TGCAGTGCTAGAAAAGACAGGGGATACGAGCAGTACTTC	CSARKDRGYEQYF
NA	TRBV11-2	many	TRBJ1-4	TGTGCCAGCAGCTTCAGGTCTACTAATGAAAAACTGTTTTTT	CASSFRSTNEKLFF
TRBD2	TRBV20-1	few	TRBJ2-1	TGCAGTGCGAGAGGGTCTAGCGGGAGGGTCGGTGAGCAGTTCTTC	CSARGSSGRVGEQFF